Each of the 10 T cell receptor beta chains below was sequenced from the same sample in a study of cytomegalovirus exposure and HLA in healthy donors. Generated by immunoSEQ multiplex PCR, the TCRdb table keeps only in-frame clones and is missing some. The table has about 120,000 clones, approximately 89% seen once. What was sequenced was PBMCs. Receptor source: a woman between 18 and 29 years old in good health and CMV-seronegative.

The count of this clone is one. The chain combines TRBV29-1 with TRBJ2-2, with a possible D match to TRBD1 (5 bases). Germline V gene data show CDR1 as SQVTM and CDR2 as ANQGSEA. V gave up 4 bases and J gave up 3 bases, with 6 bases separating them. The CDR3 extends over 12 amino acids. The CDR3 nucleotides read TGCAGCGTTGCCAGGGACACCGGGGAGCTGTTTTTT. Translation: CSVARDTGELFF.

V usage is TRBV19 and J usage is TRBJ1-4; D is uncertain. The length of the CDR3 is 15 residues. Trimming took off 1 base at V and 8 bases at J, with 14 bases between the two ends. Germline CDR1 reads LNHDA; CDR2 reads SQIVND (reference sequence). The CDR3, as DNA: TGTGCCAGTAGTATAGCCCCAAACAGAATAGAAAAACTGTTTTTT. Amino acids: CASSIAPNRIEKLFF.

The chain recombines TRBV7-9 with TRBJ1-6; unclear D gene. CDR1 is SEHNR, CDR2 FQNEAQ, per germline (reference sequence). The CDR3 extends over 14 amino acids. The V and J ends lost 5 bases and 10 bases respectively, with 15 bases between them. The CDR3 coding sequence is TGTGCCAGCAGCCGCGCGGACTTAGCGTCACCCCTCCACTTT. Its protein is CASSRADLASPLHF.

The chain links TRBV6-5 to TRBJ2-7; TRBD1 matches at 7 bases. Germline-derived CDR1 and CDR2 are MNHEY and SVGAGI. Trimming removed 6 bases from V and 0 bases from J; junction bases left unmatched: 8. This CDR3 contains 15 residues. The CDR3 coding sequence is TGTGCCAGCAGACAGCAAACAGGGGACTCCTACGAGCAGTACTTC. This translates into CASRQQTGDSYEQYF.

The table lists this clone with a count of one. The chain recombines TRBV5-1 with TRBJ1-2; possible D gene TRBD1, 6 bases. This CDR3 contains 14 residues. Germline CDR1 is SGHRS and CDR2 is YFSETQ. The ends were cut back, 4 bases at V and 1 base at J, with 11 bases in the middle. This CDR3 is CASSHGQSNYGYTF. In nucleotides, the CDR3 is TGCGCCAGCAGCCACGGACAGAGTAACTATGGCTACACCTTC.

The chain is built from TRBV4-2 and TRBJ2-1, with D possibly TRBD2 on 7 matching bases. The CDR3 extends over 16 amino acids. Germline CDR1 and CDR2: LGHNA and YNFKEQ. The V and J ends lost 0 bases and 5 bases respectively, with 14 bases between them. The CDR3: CASSQDWGGPNNEQFF. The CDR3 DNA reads TGTGCCAGCAGCCAAGATTGGGGGGGGCCAAACAATGAGCAGTTCTTC.

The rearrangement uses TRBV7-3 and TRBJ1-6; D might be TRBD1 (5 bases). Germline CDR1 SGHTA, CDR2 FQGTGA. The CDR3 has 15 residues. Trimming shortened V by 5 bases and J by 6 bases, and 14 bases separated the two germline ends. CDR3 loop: CASSASTASNSPLHF. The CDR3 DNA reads TGTGCCAGCAGCGCGTCGACAGCTTCTAATTCACCCCTCCACTTT. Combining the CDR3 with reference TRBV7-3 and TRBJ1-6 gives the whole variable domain GAGVSQTPSNKVTEKGKYVELRCDPISGHTALYWYRQSLGQGPEFLIYFQGTGAADDSGLPNDRFFAVRPEGSVSTLKIQRTERGDSAVYLCASSASTASNSPLHFGNGTRLTVT.

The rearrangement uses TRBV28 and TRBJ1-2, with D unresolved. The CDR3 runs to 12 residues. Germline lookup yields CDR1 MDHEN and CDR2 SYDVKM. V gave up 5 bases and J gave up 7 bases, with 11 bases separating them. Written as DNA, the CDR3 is TGTGCCAGCAGTACGCCAGGTAGTGGCTACACCTTC. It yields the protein CASSTPGSGYTF.

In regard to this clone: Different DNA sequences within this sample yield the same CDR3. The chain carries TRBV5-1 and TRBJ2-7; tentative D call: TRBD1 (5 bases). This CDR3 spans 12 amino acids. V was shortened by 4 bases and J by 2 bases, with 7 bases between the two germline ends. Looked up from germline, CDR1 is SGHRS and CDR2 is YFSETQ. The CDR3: CASSPGTYEQYF. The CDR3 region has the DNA TGCGCCAGCAGCCCAGGGACCTACGAGCAGTACTTC.

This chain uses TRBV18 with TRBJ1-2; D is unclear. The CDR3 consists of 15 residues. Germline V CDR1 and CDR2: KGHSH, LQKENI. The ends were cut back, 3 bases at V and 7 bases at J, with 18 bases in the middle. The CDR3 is CASSPMGDQAGGYTF. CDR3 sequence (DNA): TGTGCCAGCTCACCCATGGGCGACCAGGCGGGTGGCTACACCTTC.